This TCR beta chain was recovered during a study of cytomegalovirus exposure and HLA in healthy donors. This clone has just one count. Its antigen is still unknown. Overall study results and limits: Most CMV-associated TCR beta chains were later found to appear HLA-restricted. Most of the TCR beta V segments (in an earlier analysis) were productive either about 87% or about 30% of the time. Rarity characterized most TCR sequences, yet some public TCRs appeared in many donors. Presence/absence analyses rested on an assumption that sequencing depth was roughly uniform across donors.

Use of 60 Vbeta and 13 Jbeta primers characterized the PCR. Only in-frame clones appear in the TCRdb table, and some are missing; sequencing was by immunoSEQ multiplex PCR. The table shows some 87,000 clones, with around four fifths occurring only once. This CDR3 is built from 14 residues. V gave up 5 bases and J gave up 6 bases, with 16 bases separating them. Germline V gene data show CDR1 as SGHAT and CDR2 as FQDESV (reference sequence). Sequences were obtained from PBMCs. The V call is TRBV11-1, the J call TRBJ1-1; D remains unclear. The receptor's source is a man aged 25-45 years in good health and CMV-seronegative. The CDR3 DNA reads as TGTGCCAGCAGCATAACCCTAGAAAGCTCTGAAGCTTTCTTT. As protein: CASSITLESSEAFF.